The 23 T cell receptor beta chains presented below share a single source sample, sequenced in a study of T cell changes during pregnancy in multiple sclerosis. Using immunoSEQ multiplex PCR, the repertoire was profiled, and TCRdb retains in-frame clones only, with some absent. Seen here are 25,000 to 35,000 clones, roughly 90% observed once, and the top ten hold approximately 0.47%. Sequencing used CD4+ T cells from peripheral blood mononuclear cells, obtained in the second trimester of pregnancy. These receptors were collected from a female donor in good health, enrolled as a control in a pregnancy study.

The rearrangement uses TRBV18 and TRBJ2-7; TRBD2 agrees at 11 bases. Germline V gene data show CDR1 as KGHSH and CDR2 as LQKENI. V lost 4 bases, J lost 0 bases, and 14 bases stayed unmatched. The CDR3 contains 19 residues. The DNA for the CDR3 is TGTGCCAGCTCACGCACGGGGGTAGCGGGAGGGCCTTTCTCCTACGAGCAGTACTTC. Translation gives CASSRTGVAGGPFSYEQYF.

This sequence joins TRBV27 and TRBJ2-1; the match to TRBD1 covers 9 bases. This CDR3 has 13 residues. Trimming at V came to 6 bases and at J to 3 bases, leaving 0 bases not matched to a gene. Germline CDR1 MNHEY, CDR2 SMNVEV (reference sequence). The CDR3 is CASRTGGYNEQFF. The CDR3 nucleotides read TGTGCCAGCAGGACAGGGGGCTACAATGAGCAGTTCTTC.

With respect to this clone: An end of the junction does not agree with germline; a read error may underlie this. In DNA, the CDR3 is TGTGCCAGCAGTAACTCCGGGACTAGCCAAGAGACCCAGTACTTC. It specifies CASSNSGTSQETQYF. V gene TRBV6-5 combines with J gene TRBJ2-5; TRBD2 matches 8 bases. The CDR3 has 15 amino acids. Germline assignment: CDR1 MNHEY and CDR2 SVGAGI.

This chain connects TRBV7-2 to TRBJ1-1; 7 bases agree with TRBD1. CDR1 SGHTA and CDR2 FQGNSA come from the germline V gene. The CDR3 length is 14 residues. V trimming: 5 bases; J trimming: 5 bases; junction bases outside the gene matches: 8. The CDR3 DNA is TGTGCCAGCAGCGAGACAGGGAGTTTGACTGAAGCTTTCTTT. Amino acids: CASSETGSLTEAFF.

CDR3: CASRAGQGTQETQYF. The CDR3 coding sequence is TGTGCCAGCAGGGCGGGACAGGGCACTCAAGAGACCCAGTACTTC. The J gene is TRBJ2-5, the V gene TRBV6-1, with 9 nucleotides matching TRBD1. Germline V gives CDR1 MNHNS, CDR2 SASEGT. V lost 6 bases to trimming and J lost 2 bases; unmatched junction nucleotides: 7. This CDR3 is 15 amino acids long.

This clone was detected once. This chain connects TRBV18 to TRBJ1-2, with 7 nucleotides matching TRBD1. CDR1 is KGHSH, CDR2 LQKENI, per germline. This CDR3 comprises 15 residues. V trimming: 3 bases; J trimming: 0 bases; junction bases outside the gene matches: 4. The CDR3 DNA is TGTGCCAGCTCACCCGACAGGGACACTAACTATGGCTACACCTTC. Translated, it gives CASSPDRDTNYGYTF.

J is TRBJ1-2 and V is TRBV5-1, with D possibly being TRBD1 (6 bases). The CDR3 has 12 residues. In germline, CDR1 is SGHRS, CDR2 YFSETQ. Deletions cut 5 bases from V and 3 bases from J, with 8 bases between. The CDR3 protein is CASRRTDYGYTF. CDR3 DNA sequence: TGCGCCAGCAGACGGACAGACTATGGCTACACCTTC.

The V call is TRBV6-5, the J call TRBJ1-1; D is undetermined. Between the trimmed V and J ends, which lost 10 bases and 0 bases, there was a span of 12 bases. The V gene's germline CDR1 is MNHEY and CDR2 SVGAGI. The CDR3 length is 13 residues. The CDR3 is CAIRRELNTEAFF. The CDR3 region has the DNA TGTGCCATAAGACGGGAGTTGAACACTGAAGCTTTCTTT.

J is TRBJ2-1 and V is TRBV11-2, with 7 bases lining up with TRBD1. The junction had 7 bases not matched to a gene; V was cut back by 6 bases and J by 2 bases. From germline, CDR1 is SGHAT and CDR2 FQNNGV. The CDR3 has 15 residues. The CDR3: CASSPDRVTYNEQFF. The CDR3 coding sequence is TGTGCCAGCAGTCCCGACAGGGTCACCTACAATGAGCAGTTCTTC.

The chain has TRBV11-3 and TRBJ2-7; weak D call: TRBD1 (5 bases). This CDR3 is 14 amino acids long. V dropped 2 bases and J dropped 5 bases, with 13 bases sitting between them. Germline lookup yields CDR1 SGHNT and CDR2 YENEEA. The CDR3 loop reads CASSLSHRPNEQYF. The DNA of the CDR3 is TGTGCCAGCAGCTTATCTCACAGGCCTAACGAGCAGTACTTC.

The chain has TRBV10-2 and TRBJ2-7; tentative D call: TRBD1 (5 bases). V was cut by 3 bases and J by 3 bases, with 9 bases left in between. This CDR3 has 13 residues. Per germline, CDR1 WSHSY and CDR2 SAAADI. Here the CDR3 reads CASSETGYYEQYF. In nucleotides, the CDR3 is TGCGCCAGCAGTGAAACAGGATACTACGAGCAGTACTTC.

The V call is TRBV19, the J call TRBJ2-2; D is unresolved. Germline assignment: CDR1 LNHDA and CDR2 SQIVND (reference sequence). This CDR3 contains 12 residues. Trimming shortened V by 4 bases and J by 5 bases, and 5 bases separated the two germline ends. The chain's CDR3 is CASSTRTGELFF. CDR3 nucleotides: TGTGCCAGTAGTACCCGGACCGGGGAGCTGTTTTTT.

This chain uses TRBV18 with TRBJ2-7, with a possible D match to TRBD1 (5 bases). The V and J ends lost 0 bases and 4 bases respectively, with 13 bases between them. This CDR3 spans 15 amino acids. From germline, CDR1 is KGHSH and CDR2 LQKENI. CDR3 residues: CASSPPSPGRYEQYF. CDR3 sequence (DNA): TGTGCCAGCTCACCACCGTCACCAGGGCGGTACGAGCAGTACTTC.

The chain links TRBV19 to TRBJ1-5; TRBD1 is a possible D gene (6 bases). CDR1 and CDR2 (germline): LNHDA, SQIVND (reference sequence). V was trimmed by 2 bases and J by 4 bases, leaving 12 bases between them. The CDR3 length is 15 residues. CDR3 in DNA: TGTGCCAGTAGTATATTCATAGGACAGAATCAGCCCCAGCATTTT. Its translation: CASSIFIGQNQPQHF.

The gene calls are TRBV5-1 and TRBJ2-1; 8 bases are a match to TRBD2. V gave up 4 bases and J gave up 4 bases; unmatched junction bases: 7. The CDR3 has 15 residues. Germline CDR1 SGHRS, CDR2 YFSETQ. The CDR3 DNA reads TGCGCCAGCAGCCCGGGGGGACTAGAGTACAATGAGCAGTTCTTC. Translated, it gives CASSPGGLEYNEQFF.

The CDR3 loop reads CASSEASGGYDTQYF. CDR3 nucleotides: TGTGCCAGCAGTGAAGCTAGCGGGGGTTATGATACGCAGTATTTT. The chain combines TRBV2 with TRBJ2-3; 9 bases map to TRBD2. CDR1 and CDR2 (germline): SNHLY, FYNNEI. There are 15 residues in the CDR3. V gave up 0 bases and J gave up 6 bases; unmatched junction bases: 4.

This clone turned up a few times. This rearrangement joins TRBV18 to TRBJ2-2; 10 bases are shared with TRBD2. Germline V gives CDR1 KGHSH, CDR2 LQKENI. This CDR3 is 18 amino acids long. The ends lost 3 bases at V and 2 bases at J; junction bases unmatched: 9. DNA for the CDR3: TGTGCCAGCTCACCGCTGAACCTAGCGGGGGCAAACACCGGGGAGCTGTTTTTT. Protein sequence: CASSPLNLAGANTGELFF. Variable domain in full (rest from reference TRBV18 and TRBJ2-2): NAGVMQNPRHLVRRRGQEARLRCSPMKGHSHVYWYRQLPEEGLKFMVYLQKENIIDESGMPKERFSAEFPKEGPSILRIQQVVRGDSAAYFCASSPLNLAGANTGELFFGEGSRLTVL.

The rearrangement joins TRBV10-3 to TRBJ1-5, with a weak D call TRBD1 (6 bases). CDR3 length: 13 residues. V gave up 4 bases and J gave up 5 bases, with 9 bases separating them. CDR1 ENHRY and CDR2 SYGVKD come from the germline V gene. CDR3 coding DNA: TGTGCCATCAGTGGATCAGGGGATCAGCCCCAGCATTTT. Its protein is CAISGSGDQPQHF.

This clone showed up just once. This sequence joins TRBV5-6 and TRBJ1-2; possibly TRBD1 for D (5 bases). V lost 0 bases and J lost 2, with 11 bases in between. The germline CDR1 and CDR2 sequences are SGHDT and YYEEEE. The CDR3 consists of 15 residues. This CDR3 is CASSLGGGANYGYTF. For the CDR3, the DNA is TGTGCCAGCAGCTTGGGGGGCGGAGCCAACTATGGCTACACCTTC. Variable domain in full (rest from reference TRBV5-6 and TRBJ1-2): DAGVTQSPTHLIKTRGQQVTLRCSPKSGHDTVSWYQQALGQGPQFIFQYYEEEERQRGNFPDRFSGHQFPNYSSELNVNALLLGDSALYLCASSLGGGANYGYTFGSGTRLTVV.

This chain uses TRBV10-3 with TRBJ1-2; D call uncertain. V dropped 11 bases and J dropped 2 bases, with 18 bases sitting between them. The CDR3 has 14 amino acids. Germline-derived CDR1 and CDR2 are ENHRY and SYGVKD. This CDR3 reads CAATRGAENYGYTF. The CDR3 nucleotides are TGTGCCGCAACTCGGGGAGCAGAAAACTATGGCTACACCTTC.

This rearrangement joins TRBV7-6 to TRBJ1-4; weak D call: TRBD1 (6 bases). The CDR3 is 14 residues long. Germline CDR1 is SGHVS and CDR2 is FNYEAQ. V lost 3 bases and J 8 bases, leaving 13 bases between the germline ends. CDR3 in amino acids: CASSLGEGGEKLFF. As DNA, the CDR3 is TGTGCCAGCAGCTTGGGAGAGGGGGGGGAAAAACTGTTTTTT. The full variable domain, with the rest looked up from reference TRBV7-6 and TRBJ1-4, is GAGVSQSPRYKVTKRGQDVALRCDPISGHVSLYWYRQALGQGPEFLTYFNYEAQQDKSGLPNDRFSAERPEGSISTLTIQRTEQRDSAMYRCASSLGEGGEKLFFGSGTQLSVL.

The J gene is TRBJ2-3, the V gene TRBV18; 9 nucleotides align to TRBD2. The CDR3 runs 15 residues. The germline V gene encodes CDR1 KGHSH and CDR2 LQKENI. The ends lost 2 bases at V and 8 bases at J; junction bases unmatched: 8. CDR3 in DNA: TGTGCCAGCTCACCAGGGACGGCGGGGGGGCGTACGCAGTATTTT. The encoded protein is CASSPGTAGGRTQYF. The full variable domain, completed using reference TRBV18 and TRBJ2-3, is NAGVMQNPRHLVRRRGQEARLRCSPMKGHSHVYWYRQLPEEGLKFMVYLQKENIIDESGMPKERFSAEFPKEGPSILRIQQVVRGDSAAYFCASSPGTAGGRTQYFGPGTRLTVL.

This chain links TRBV2 with TRBJ1-2; TRBD1 matches at 8 bases. Trimming removed 7 bases from V and 7 bases from J; junction bases left unmatched: 23. In germline, CDR1 is SNHLY, CDR2 FYNNEI. This CDR3 region has 18 residues. DNA of the CDR3: TGTGCCAGCATCCTTTCTGTAGGACAGGGAGGTCCCCTCGGTGGCTACACCTTC. It translates to CASILSVGQGGPLGGYTF.